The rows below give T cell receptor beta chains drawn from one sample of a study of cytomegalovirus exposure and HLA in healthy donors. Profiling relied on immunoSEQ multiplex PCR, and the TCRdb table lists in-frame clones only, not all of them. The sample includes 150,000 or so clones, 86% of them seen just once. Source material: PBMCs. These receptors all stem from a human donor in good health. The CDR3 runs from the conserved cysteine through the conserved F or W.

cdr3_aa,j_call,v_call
CASSPWTSGREAYNEQFF,TRBJ2-1,TRBV11-2
CASSSGHLKNTEAFF,TRBJ1-1,TRBV11-1
CASSLGEGSGETQYF,TRBJ2-5,TRBV7-2
CASSLSPSGSRLNNEQFF,TRBJ2-1,TRBV27
CASSKGSGVLNEQYF,TRBJ2-7,TRBV21-1
CASSPDSQETQYF,TRBJ2-5,TRBV11-3
CASSPGVSGNTIYF,TRBJ1-3,TRBV7-9
CASSSGQGLLTARGNQPQHF,TRBJ1-5,TRBV7-8
CAARDSPGYQPQHF,TRBJ1-5,TRBV28
CASLGSGANVLTF,TRBJ2-6,TRBV28
CASSPGTVNTEAFF,TRBJ1-1,TRBV18
CASSLVGTGITGELFF,TRBJ2-2,TRBV27
CASTGRYSPLHF,TRBJ1-6,TRBV6-6
CASSHADRVPDTQYF,TRBJ2-3,TRBV5-1
CASSTRLGEAFF,TRBJ1-1,TRBV11-3
CSVDSSSSDYNEQFF,TRBJ2-1,TRBV29-1
CASSLAVGYNEQFF,TRBJ2-1,TRBV7-3
CASIYGGYEQYF,TRBJ2-7,TRBV6-1
CASSLLLAGANEQYF,TRBJ2-7,TRBV7-8
CASSLSTDPKMIGSGYTF,TRBJ1-2,TRBV7-2
CASSLFGLAGGINTGELFF,TRBJ2-2,TRBV27
CASSLTGDALGDGYTF,TRBJ1-2,TRBV7-2
CASSPYRGPNEQYF,TRBJ2-7,TRBV19
CASRIGLGNTGELFF,TRBJ2-2,TRBV5-1
CASSSGQSNTEAFF,TRBJ1-1,TRBV7-9
CASSQDQGFSTDTQYF,TRBJ2-3,TRBV4-1
CASSSKGQGRSGANVLTF,TRBJ2-6,TRBV4-1
CASQTQGRSGNTIYF,TRBJ1-3,TRBV19
CASSLNGGSEQFF,TRBJ2-1,TRBV7-6
CASSLTGTGTYEQYF,TRBJ2-7,TRBV7-3
CASSLWDRTSPLHF,TRBJ1-6,TRBV5-6
CASSRGTDAYEQYF,TRBJ2-7,TRBV18
CASSLWSQILTGGVWAGELFF,TRBJ2-2,TRBV27
CASSWNRVLMNTEAFF,TRBJ1-1,TRBV5-6
CAISEVAGYGYTF,TRBJ1-2,TRBV10-3
CASSSSDSTEAFF,TRBJ1-1,TRBV5-1
CASRTSDRLAQFF,TRBJ2-1,TRBV28
CASSDRVDGYTF,TRBJ1-2,TRBV2
CASSFSTGRGYTF,TRBJ1-2,TRBV7-6
CASSFSSDPSSYEQYF,TRBJ2-7,TRBV11-2
CATSRDLAGEMEYF,TRBJ2-7,TRBV15
CASSLAGQHYEQYF,TRBJ2-7,TRBV5-1
CASSPSGRKSGEQFF,TRBJ2-1,TRBV7-9
CASSPVPNGQTEAFF,TRBJ1-1,TRBV18